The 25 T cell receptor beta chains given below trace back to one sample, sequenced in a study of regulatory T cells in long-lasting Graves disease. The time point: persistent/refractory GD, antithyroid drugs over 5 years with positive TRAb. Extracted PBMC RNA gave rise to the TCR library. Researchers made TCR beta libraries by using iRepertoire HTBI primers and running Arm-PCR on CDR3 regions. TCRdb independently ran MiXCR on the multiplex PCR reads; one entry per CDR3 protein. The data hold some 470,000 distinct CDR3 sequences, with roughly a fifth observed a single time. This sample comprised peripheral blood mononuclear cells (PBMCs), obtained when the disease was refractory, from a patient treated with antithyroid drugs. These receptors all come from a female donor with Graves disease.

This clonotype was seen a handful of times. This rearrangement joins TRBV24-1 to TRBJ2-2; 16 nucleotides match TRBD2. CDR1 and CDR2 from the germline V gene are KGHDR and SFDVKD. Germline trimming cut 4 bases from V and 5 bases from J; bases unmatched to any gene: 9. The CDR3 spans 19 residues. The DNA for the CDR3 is TGTGCCACCAGTGAAACAGGGACTAGCGGGGGGGCCAGGACCGGGGAGCTGTTTTTT. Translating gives CATSETGTSGGARTGELFF.

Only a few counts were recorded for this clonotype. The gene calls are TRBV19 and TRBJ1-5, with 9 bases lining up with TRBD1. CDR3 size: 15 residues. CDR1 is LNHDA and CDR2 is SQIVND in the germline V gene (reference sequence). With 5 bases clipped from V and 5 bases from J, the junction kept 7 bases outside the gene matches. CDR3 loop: CASSPRDRAHQPQHF. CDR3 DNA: TGTGCCAGTAGTCCCCGGGACAGGGCACATCAGCCCCAGCATTTT. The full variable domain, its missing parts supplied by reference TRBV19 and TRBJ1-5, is DGGITQSPKYLFRKEGQNVTLSCEQNLNHDAMYWYRQDPGQGLRLIYYSQIVNDFQKGDIAEGYSVSREKKESFPLTVTSAQKNPTAFYLCASSPRDRAHQPQHFGDGTRLSIL.

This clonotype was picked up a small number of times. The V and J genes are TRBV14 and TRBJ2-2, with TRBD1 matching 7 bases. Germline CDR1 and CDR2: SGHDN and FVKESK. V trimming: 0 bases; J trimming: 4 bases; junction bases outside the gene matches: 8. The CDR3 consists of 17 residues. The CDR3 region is CASSQDRTGMATGELFF. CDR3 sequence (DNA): TGTGCCAGCAGCCAAGATAGGACAGGAATGGCCACCGGGGAGCTGTTTTTT.

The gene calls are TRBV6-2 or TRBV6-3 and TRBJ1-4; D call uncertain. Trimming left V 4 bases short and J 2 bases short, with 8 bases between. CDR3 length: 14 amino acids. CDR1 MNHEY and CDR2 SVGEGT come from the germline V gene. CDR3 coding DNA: TGTGCCAGCAGTTTCGGGCTGACTAATGAAAAACTGTTTTTT. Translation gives CASSFGLTNEKLFF.

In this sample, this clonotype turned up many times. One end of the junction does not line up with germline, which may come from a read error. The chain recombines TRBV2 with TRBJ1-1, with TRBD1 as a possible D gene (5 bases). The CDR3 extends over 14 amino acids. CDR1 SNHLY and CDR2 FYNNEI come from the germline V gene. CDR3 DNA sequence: TGTGCCAGCACTGAATGGGGCTGGGACACTGAAGCTTTCTTT. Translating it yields CASTEWGWDTEAFF.

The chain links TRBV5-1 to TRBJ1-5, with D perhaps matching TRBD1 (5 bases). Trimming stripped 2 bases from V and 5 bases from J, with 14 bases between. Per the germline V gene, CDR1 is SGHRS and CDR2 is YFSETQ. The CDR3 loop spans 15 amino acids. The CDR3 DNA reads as TGCGCCAGCAGCTTCGAGGGGCAGCCCGATCAGCCCCAGCATTTT. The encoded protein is CASSFEGQPDQPQHF.

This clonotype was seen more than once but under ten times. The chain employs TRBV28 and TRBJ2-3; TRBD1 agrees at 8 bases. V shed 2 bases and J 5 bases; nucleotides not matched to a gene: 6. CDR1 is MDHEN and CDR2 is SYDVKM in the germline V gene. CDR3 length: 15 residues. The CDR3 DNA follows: TGTGCCAGCAGTTTAATCCAGGGGGCGAGAGATACGCAGTATTTT. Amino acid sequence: CASSLIQGARDTQYF.

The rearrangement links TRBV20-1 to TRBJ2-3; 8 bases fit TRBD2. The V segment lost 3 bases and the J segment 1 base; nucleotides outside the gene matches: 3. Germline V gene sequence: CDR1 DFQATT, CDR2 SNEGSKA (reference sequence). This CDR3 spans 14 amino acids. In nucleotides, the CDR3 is TGCAGTGCTAGGCGGGGGGTGGGCACAGATACGCAGTATTTT. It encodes CSARRGVGTDTQYF.

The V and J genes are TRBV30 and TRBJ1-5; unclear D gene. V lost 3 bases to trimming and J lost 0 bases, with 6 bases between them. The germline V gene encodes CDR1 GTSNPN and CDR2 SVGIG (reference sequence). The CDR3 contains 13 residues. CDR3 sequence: CAWRGGSNQPQHF. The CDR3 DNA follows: TGTGCCTGGAGAGGCGGTAGCAATCAGCCCCAGCATTTT.

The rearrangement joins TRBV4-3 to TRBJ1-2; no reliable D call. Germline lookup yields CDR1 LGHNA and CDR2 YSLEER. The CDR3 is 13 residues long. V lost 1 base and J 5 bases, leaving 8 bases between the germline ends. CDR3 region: CASSQVRGYGYTF. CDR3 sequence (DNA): TGCGCCAGCAGCCAAGTTCGAGGGTATGGCTACACCTTC.

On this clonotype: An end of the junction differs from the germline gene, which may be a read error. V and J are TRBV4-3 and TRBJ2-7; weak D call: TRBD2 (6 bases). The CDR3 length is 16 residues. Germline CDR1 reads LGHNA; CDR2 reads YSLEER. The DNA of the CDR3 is TGCGCCAGCAGCCCTCTTGGAGGGGCTGGGGCCTACGGGCAGTACTTC. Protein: CASSPLGGAGAYGQYF.

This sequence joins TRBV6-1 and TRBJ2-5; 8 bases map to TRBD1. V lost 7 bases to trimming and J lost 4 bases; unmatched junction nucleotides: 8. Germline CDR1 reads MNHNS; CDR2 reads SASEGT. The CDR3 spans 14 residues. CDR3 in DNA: TGTGCCAGCACCCGGACAGGGTCGGCAGAGACCCAGTACTTC. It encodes CASTRTGSAETQYF.

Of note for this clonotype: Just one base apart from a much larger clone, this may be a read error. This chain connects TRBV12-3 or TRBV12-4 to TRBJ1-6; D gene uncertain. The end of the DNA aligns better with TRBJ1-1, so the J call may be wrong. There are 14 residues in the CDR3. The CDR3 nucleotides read TGTGCCAGCAGCATCCAGGACGGCATAAGATGGGCTTTCTTT. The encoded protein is CASSIQDGIRWAFF.

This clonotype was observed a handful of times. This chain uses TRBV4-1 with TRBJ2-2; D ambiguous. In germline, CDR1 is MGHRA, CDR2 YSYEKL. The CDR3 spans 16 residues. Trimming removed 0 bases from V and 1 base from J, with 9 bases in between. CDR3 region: CASSQDVSLNTGELFF. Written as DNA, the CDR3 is TGCGCCAGCAGCCAAGATGTAAGCTTGAACACCGGGGAGCTGTTTTTT.

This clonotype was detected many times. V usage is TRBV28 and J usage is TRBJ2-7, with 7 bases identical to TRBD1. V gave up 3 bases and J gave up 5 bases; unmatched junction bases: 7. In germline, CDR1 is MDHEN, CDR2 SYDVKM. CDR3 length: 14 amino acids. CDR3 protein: CASSFMTDRDEQYF. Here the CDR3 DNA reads TGTGCCAGCAGTTTTATGACAGACAGGGACGAGCAGTACTTC.

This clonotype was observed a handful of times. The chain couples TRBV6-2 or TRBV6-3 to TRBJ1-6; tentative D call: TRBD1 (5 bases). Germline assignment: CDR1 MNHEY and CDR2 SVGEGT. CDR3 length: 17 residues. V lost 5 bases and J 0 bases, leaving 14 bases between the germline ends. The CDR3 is CASSANRDYSYNSPLHF. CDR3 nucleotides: TGTGCCAGCAGTGCGAATAGGGACTACTCCTATAATTCACCCCTCCACTTT.

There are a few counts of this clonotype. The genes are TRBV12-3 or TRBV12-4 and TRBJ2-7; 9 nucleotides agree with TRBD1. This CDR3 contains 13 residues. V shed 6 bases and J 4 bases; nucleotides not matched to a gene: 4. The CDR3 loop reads CASRPGTGYEQYF. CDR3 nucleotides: TGTGCCAGCAGGCCGGGGACAGGGTACGAGCAGTACTTC.

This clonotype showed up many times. CDR3 loop: CASSESLWEDPHLAADYGYTF. The CDR3, as DNA: TGTGCCAGCAGTGAATCGTTATGGGAGGACCCACACCTAGCGGCGGACTATGGCTACACCTTC. J is TRBJ1-2 and V is TRBV6-1; D unresolved. CDR1 is MNHNS and CDR2 is SASEGT in the germline V gene. The CDR3 length is 21 residues. Trimming took off 2 bases at V and 3 bases at J, with 31 bases between the two ends.

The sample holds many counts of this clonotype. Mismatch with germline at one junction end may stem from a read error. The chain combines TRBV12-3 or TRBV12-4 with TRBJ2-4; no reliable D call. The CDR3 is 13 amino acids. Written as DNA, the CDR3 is TGTGCCAGCAGTTTAAGGGCCAGAAACATTCAGTACTTC. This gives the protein CASSLRARNIQYF.

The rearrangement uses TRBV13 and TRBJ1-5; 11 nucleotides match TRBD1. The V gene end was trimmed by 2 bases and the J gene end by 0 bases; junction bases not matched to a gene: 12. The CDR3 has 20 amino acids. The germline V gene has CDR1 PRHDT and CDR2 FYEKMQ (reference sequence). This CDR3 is CASSLSRTGGLKDSNQPQHF. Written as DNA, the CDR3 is TGTGCCAGCAGCTTAAGCCGGACAGGGGGCTTGAAGGATAGCAATCAGCCCCAGCATTTT.

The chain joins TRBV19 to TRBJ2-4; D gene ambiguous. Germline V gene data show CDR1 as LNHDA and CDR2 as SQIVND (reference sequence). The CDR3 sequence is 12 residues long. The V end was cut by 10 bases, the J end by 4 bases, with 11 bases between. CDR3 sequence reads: CATGTWKNIQYF. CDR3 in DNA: TGTGCCACCGGTACGTGGAAAAACATTCAGTACTTC.

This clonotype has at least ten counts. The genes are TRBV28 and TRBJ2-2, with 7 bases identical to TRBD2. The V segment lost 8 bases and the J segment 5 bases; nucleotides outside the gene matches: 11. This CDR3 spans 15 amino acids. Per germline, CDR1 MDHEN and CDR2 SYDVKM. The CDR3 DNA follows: TGTGCCAGCGCCCTGGGGGGGAGTAGAACCGGGGAGCTGTTTTTT. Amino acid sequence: CASALGGSRTGELFF.

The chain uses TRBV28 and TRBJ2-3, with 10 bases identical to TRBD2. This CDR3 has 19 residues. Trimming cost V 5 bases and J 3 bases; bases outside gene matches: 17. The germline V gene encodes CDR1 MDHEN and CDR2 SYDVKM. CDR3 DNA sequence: TGTGCCAGCAGTCTTCCGGGACTAGCGACCCCGGAAGGGACAGATACGCAGTATTTT. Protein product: CASSLPGLATPEGTDTQYF.

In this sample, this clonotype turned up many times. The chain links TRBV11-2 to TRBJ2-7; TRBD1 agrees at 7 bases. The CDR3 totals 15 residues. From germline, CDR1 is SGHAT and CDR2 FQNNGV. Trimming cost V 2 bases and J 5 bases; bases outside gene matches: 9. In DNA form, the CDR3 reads TGTGCCAGCAGCTTATTCGGCCACAGGGGAGACGAGCAGTACTTC. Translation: CASSLFGHRGDEQYF.

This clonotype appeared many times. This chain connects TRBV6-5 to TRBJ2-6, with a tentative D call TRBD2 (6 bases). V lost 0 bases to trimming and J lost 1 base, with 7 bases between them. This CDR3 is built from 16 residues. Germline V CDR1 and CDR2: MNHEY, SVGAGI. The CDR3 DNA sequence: TGTGCCAGCAGTTACTCCGGAGGGTCTGGGGCCAACGTCCTGACTTTC. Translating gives CASSYSGGSGANVLTF.